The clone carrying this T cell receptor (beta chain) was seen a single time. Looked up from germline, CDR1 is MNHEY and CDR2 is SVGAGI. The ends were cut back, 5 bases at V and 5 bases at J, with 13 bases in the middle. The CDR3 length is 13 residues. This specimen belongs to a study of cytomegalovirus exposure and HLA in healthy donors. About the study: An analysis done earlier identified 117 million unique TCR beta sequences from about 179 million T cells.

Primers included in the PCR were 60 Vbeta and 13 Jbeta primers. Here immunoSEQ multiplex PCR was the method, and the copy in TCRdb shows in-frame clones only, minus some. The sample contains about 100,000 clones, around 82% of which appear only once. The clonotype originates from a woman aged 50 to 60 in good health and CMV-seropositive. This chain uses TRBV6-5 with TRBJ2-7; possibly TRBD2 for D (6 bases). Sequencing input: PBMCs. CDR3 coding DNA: TGTGCCAGCAGTATTCCAGGGAGGAACGAGCAGTACTTC. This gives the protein CASSIPGRNEQYF.